This T cell receptor beta chain was identified during a study of control samples from healthy donors and cancer patients. This CDR3 is built from 15 residues. The V gene end was trimmed by 4 bases and the J gene end by 0 bases; junction bases not matched to a gene: 2. The germline V gene has CDR1 LNHDA and CDR2 SQIVND (reference sequence). Some clones are missing from TCRdb's copy, which holds only in-frame ones; the method was immunoSEQ multiplex PCR. The sample lists roughly 220,000 clones, around 94% occurring once. The rearrangement joins TRBV19 to TRBJ2-2; 7 nucleotides match TRBD2. This sequence originates from a man in his fifties in good health. The material sequenced was blood. The chain's CDR3 is CASSKTSPNTGELFF. CDR3 DNA: TGTGCCAGTAGTAAGACTAGCCCGAACACCGGGGAGCTGTTTTTT.